Below are 8 T cell receptor beta chains sequenced from a single sample in a study of cytomegalovirus exposure and HLA in healthy donors. In the PCR, 60 Vbeta and 13 Jbeta primers were used. This table comes from immunoSEQ multiplex PCR, and its TCRdb copy is limited to in-frame clones, with some not included. The sample lists some 90,000 clones; approximately 80% were seen once. Sequenced sample: PBMCs. The receptors come from a middle-aged woman in good health and CMV-seronegative.

A remark on this clone: A junction boundary mismatches the germline segment, possibly from a read error. This chain links TRBV7-9 with TRBJ1-2; a weak D match, TRBD1 (5 bases). This CDR3 has 16 residues. Per the germline V gene, CDR1 is SEHNR and CDR2 is FQNEAQ (reference sequence). The CDR3 is CASSLFKGLKGLEDPF. The DNA for the CDR3 is TGTGCCAGCAGCTTATTCAAGGGACTTAAGGGTTTAGAGGACCCCTTC.

This CDR3 reads CASSQSPGTGDLYF. The DNA for the CDR3 is TGTGCCAGCAGCCAAAGCCCCGGGACAGGGGATCTCTACTTC. The rearrangement links TRBV13 to TRBJ2-7; 10 positions match TRBD1. Germline V gene data show CDR1 as PRHDT and CDR2 as FYEKMQ (reference sequence). V shed 5 bases and J 13 bases; nucleotides not matched to a gene: 14. The length of the CDR3 is 14 residues. Full variable domain (rest looked up from reference TRBV13 and TRBJ2-7): AAGVIQSPRHLIKEKRETATLKCYPIPRHDTVYWYQQGPGQDPQFLISFYEKMQSDKGSIPDRFSAQQFSDYHSELNMSSLELGDSALYFCASSQSPGTGDLYFGPGTRLTVT.

The chain combines TRBV19 with TRBJ2-1; 8 bases line up with TRBD2. Unmatched junction bases numbered 10, after V lost 3 bases and J lost 6 bases. The CDR3 totals 16 residues. CDR1 and CDR2 (germline): LNHDA, SQIVND (reference sequence). CDR3 residues: CASSIWAGGKGNEQFF. CDR3 DNA sequence: TGTGCCAGTAGTATTTGGGCGGGAGGTAAGGGCAATGAGCAGTTCTTC.

The chain joins TRBV6-1 to TRBJ2-3; D might be TRBD1 (6 bases). Trimming took 3 bases from V and 6 from J, leaving 13 bases between them. Germline CDR1 reads MNHNS; CDR2 reads SASEGT. The CDR3 has 14 residues. The CDR3 sequence is CASSELQGRDTQYF. In nucleotides, the CDR3 is TGTGCCAGCAGTGAGCTACAGGGAAGGGATACGCAGTATTTT.

The chain uses TRBV7-3 and TRBJ2-5, with a tentative D call TRBD1 (6 bases). Germline V lookup: CDR1 SGHTA, CDR2 FQGTGA. Between the trimmed V and J ends, which lost 1 base and 0 bases, there was a span of 15 bases. The CDR3 is 17 amino acids. CDR3 loop: CASSLIPGTTNQETQYF. CDR3 nucleotide sequence: TGTGCCAGCAGCTTAATCCCAGGGACAACTAACCAAGAGACCCAGTACTTC.

The chain combines TRBV6-4 with TRBJ1-5; no clear D gene. V lost 0 bases and J lost 6, with 6 bases in between. The CDR3 is 13 residues long. The germline V gene encodes CDR1 MRHNA and CDR2 SNTAGT. The DNA of the CDR3 is TGTGCCAGCAGTGACTCAGGGAGTCAGCCCCAGCATTTT. Protein: CASSDSGSQPQHF.

In its sample, this clone was seen a few times. The rearrangement links TRBV6-6 to TRBJ1-2; a possible D gene is TRBD1 (5 bases). The germline V gene has CDR1 MNHNY and CDR2 SVGAGI (reference sequence). The CDR3 is 13 residues long. The CDR3 is CASAQESNYGYTF. CDR3 DNA: TGTGCTTCGGCACAGGAGTCTAACTATGGCTACACCTTC.

On this clone: One end of the junction varies from germline; a read error may be responsible. The chain has TRBV7-2 and TRBJ2-7; D possibly corresponds to TRBD2 (6 bases). This CDR3 has 14 residues. Germline V gene data show CDR1 as SGHTA and CDR2 as FQGNSA. In nucleotides, the CDR3 is TGTGCCAGCAGCTTGACCCCCCGCGTGCGGGGAAGTCACTTC. It codes for CASSLTPRVRGSHF. Drawing the rest from reference TRBV7-2 and TRBJ2-7, the complete variable domain is GAGVSQSPSNKVTEKGKDVELRCDPISGHTALYWYRQSLGQGLEFLIYFQGNSAPDKSGLPSDRFSAERTGGSVSTLTIQRTQQEDSAVYLCASSLTPRVRGSHFGPGTRLTVT.